The 14 T cell receptor beta chains below all came from one sample that was sequenced in a study of response to subunit inactivated influenza vaccine. Via MiXCR, TCRdb re-called the RT-PCR reads, giving one row per CDR3 protein. Seen here are roughly 460,000 distinct CDR3 sequences, roughly 11% observed once, and the top ten hold approximately 12%. This sample comprised PBMCs from blood, obtained more than 35 days after vaccination. Receptors originate from a man between 45 and 60 years old who received an inactivated influenza vaccine.

The gene calls are TRBV7-9 and TRBJ2-2; D might be TRBD2 (5 bases). In germline, CDR1 is SEHNR, CDR2 FQNEAQ (reference sequence). The CDR3 has 16 amino acids. Trimming shortened V by 4 bases and J by 0 bases, and 12 bases separated the two germline ends. The CDR3 is CASSYNLAANTGELFF. Here the CDR3 DNA reads TGTGCCAGCAGCTACAATCTAGCAGCGAACACCGGGGAGCTGTTTTTT.

This clonotype was detected many times. This chain connects TRBV9 to TRBJ2-5, with 10 positions matching TRBD2. Germline values: CDR1 SGDLS, CDR2 YYNGEE. There are 16 residues in the CDR3. J gave up 1 base and V 3 bases, and 6 bases lay outside the gene matches. Written as DNA, the CDR3 is TGTGCCAGCAGCGCTCACCTAGCGGGAGCCCAAGAGACCCAGTACTTC. The encoded protein is CASSAHLAGAQETQYF.

This clonotype came up a few times. The V and J genes are TRBV20-1 and TRBJ1-5, with D unclear. V was clipped by 0 bases and J by 2 bases, with 17 bases between them. CDR3 length: 17 residues. The V gene's germline CDR1 is DFQATT and CDR2 SNEGSKA (reference sequence). Here the CDR3 DNA reads TGCAGTGCTAGAGACTCCCAATTACGATGGGGCAATCAGCCCCAGCATTTT. Translating gives CSARDSQLRWGNQPQHF.

This chain uses TRBV5-5 with TRBJ2-7; 10 bases line up with TRBD1. CDR1 is SGHKS and CDR2 is YYEKEE in the germline V gene (reference sequence). This CDR3 is built from 16 residues. The trim removed 0 bases at V and 2 bases at J, leaving 5 bases unmatched. The CDR3 DNA follows: TGTGCCAGCAGCTTGGCCGGGACAGGGGTAACCTACGAGCAGTACTTC. It is translated as CASSLAGTGVTYEQYF. The complete variable domain, with remaining parts taken from reference TRBV5-5 and TRBJ2-7, reads DAGVTQSPTHLIKTRGQQVTLRCSPISGHKSVSWYQQVLGQGPQFIFQYYEKEERGRGNFPDRFSARQFPNYSSELNVNALLLGDSALYLCASSLAGTGVTYEQYFGPGTRLTVT.

The rearrangement uses TRBV20-1 and TRBJ2-1; 9 bases line up with TRBD2. Trimming at V came to 2 bases and at J to 8 bases, leaving 7 bases not matched to a gene. The CDR3 has 14 amino acids. The germline CDR1 and CDR2 sequences are DFQATT and SNEGSKA (reference sequence). DNA for the CDR3: TGCAGTGCTAGAATGGCGGGGGGGCCCGATGAGCAGTTCTTC. Its translation: CSARMAGGPDEQFF.

This clonotype was found a few times. The V call is TRBV20-1, the J call TRBJ2-1; D is perhaps TRBD2 (7 bases). Trimming took 4 bases from V and 4 from J, leaving 17 bases between them. CDR3 size: 15 residues. CDR1 and CDR2 from the germline V gene are DFQATT and SNEGSKA (reference sequence). The CDR3 region is CSATSRGGVYNEQFF. The CDR3 DNA is TGCAGTGCTACCTCGCGCGGGGGCGTTTACAATGAGCAGTTCTTC.

The V gene is TRBV11-2, the J gene TRBJ2-1; the match to TRBD2 covers 9 bases. Germline CDR1 and CDR2: SGHAT and FQNNGV. J lost 5 bases, V lost 6 bases, and 8 bases had no gene match. The CDR3 sequence is 15 residues long. This CDR3 is CASRSGASGDNEQFF. The CDR3 nucleotides read TGTGCCAGCAGGTCGGGGGCTAGCGGGGACAATGAGCAGTTCTTC.

This clonotype was observed at least ten times. The chain links TRBV10-3 to TRBJ2-7; 7 bases are a match to TRBD2. This CDR3 spans 16 amino acids. The ends lost 2 bases at V and 1 base at J; junction bases unmatched: 8. CDR1 is ENHRY and CDR2 is SYGVKD in the germline V gene. CDR3 sequence (DNA): TGTGCCATCAGTGAGCCCGGAGCTAGCGGTTCCTACGAGCAGTACTTC. Protein: CAISEPGASGSYEQYF.

The V and J genes are TRBV12-3 or TRBV12-4 and TRBJ2-7, with 8 nucleotides matching TRBD1. The V segment lost 0 bases and the J segment 5 bases; nucleotides outside the gene matches: 6. CDR3 length: 15 amino acids. The CDR3 DNA sequence: TGTGCCAGCAGTTTAGCGAGACAGGGGTCCCACGAGCAGTACTTC. It encodes CASSLARQGSHEQYF.

The chain links TRBV9 to TRBJ2-3; the D gene is possibly TRBD2 (5 bases). Trimming took 0 bases from V and 0 from J, leaving 14 bases between them. The CDR3 is 17 residues long. CDR1 is SGDLS and CDR2 is YYNGEE in the germline V gene. This chain's CDR3 is CASSVGGSWRSTDTQYF. In DNA form, the CDR3 reads TGTGCCAGCAGCGTAGGTGGGAGTTGGAGGAGCACAGATACGCAGTATTTT.

This clonotype was counted between two and nine times. V usage is TRBV15 and J usage is TRBJ2-3, with D tentatively TRBD1 or TRBD2 (6 bases each). Germline CDR1 is LNHNV and CDR2 is YYDKDF (reference sequence). V was pared by 0 bases and J by 6 bases, with 13 bases between. The CDR3 has 15 amino acids. Here the CDR3 reads CATSRDRQEGDTQYF. The CDR3 DNA reads as TGTGCCACCAGCAGAGATAGACAGGAGGGGGATACGCAGTATTTT.

The chain links TRBV7-2 to TRBJ2-4, with TRBD1 identical over 7 bases. V gave up 5 bases and J gave up 6 bases; unmatched junction bases: 4. The CDR3 is 13 residues long. Germline V CDR1 and CDR2: SGHTA, FQGNSA. The CDR3 bases are TGTGCCAGCAGCCGTCGACAGGGAAACATTCAGTACTTC. Translated, it gives CASSRRQGNIQYF.

CDR3 sequence reads: CASSPGGLDSPLHF. In DNA, the CDR3 is TGCGCCAGCAGCCCAGGGGGTTTGGATTCACCCCTCCACTTT. The V and J genes are TRBV5-1 and TRBJ1-6, with 7 bases fitting TRBD1. The J segment lost 8 bases and the V segment lost 4 bases, leaving 6 bases of the junction unmatched. Germline lookup yields CDR1 SGHRS and CDR2 YFSETQ. The CDR3 extends over 14 amino acids. The complete variable domain, with remaining parts taken from reference TRBV5-1 and TRBJ1-6, reads KAGVTQTPRYLIKTRGQQVTLSCSPISGHRSVSWYQQTPGQGLQFLFEYFSETQRNKGNFPGRFSGRQFSNSRSEMNVSTLELGDSALYLCASSPGGLDSPLHFGNGTRLTVT.

There are many counts of this clonotype. J is TRBJ2-1 and V is TRBV12-3 or TRBV12-4, with TRBD2 as a possible D gene (6 bases). Between the trimmed V and J ends, which lost 2 bases and 7 bases, there was a span of 18 bases. The CDR3 sequence is 16 residues long. The chain's CDR3 is CASSLNPGLGGNEQFF. DNA of the CDR3: TGTGCCAGCAGTTTAAACCCTGGACTCGGGGGAAATGAGCAGTTCTTC.